This is a list of T cell receptor beta chains from one sample in a study of blood T cell repertoires in COVID-19. The method was immunoSEQ multiplex PCR; TCRdb's version includes in-frame clones alone and lacks a portion of them. The table has roughly 380,000 clones, almost 90% seen once; the top ten hold 0.85% to 1.3%. Sequencing input: PBMCs or T cells enriched from blood (not recorded which). The receptors derive from a woman in her 30s who had been exposed to COVID-19. CDR3s include the opening cysteine and the closing phenylalanine or tryptophan.

V: TRBV20-1
CDR3: CSASEQVRYGYTF

V: TRBV5-4
CDR3: CASSFLAGDLNEQFF

V: TRBV9
CDR3: CASSVGADSDPPNEQFF

V: TRBV27
CDR3: CASSFQGSWETQYF

V: TRBV27
CDR3: CASSLQGSYEQYF

V: TRBV28
CDR3: CASAWITGPAFF

V: TRBV18
CDR3: CASSPLGYEQYF

V: TRBV6-1
CDR3: CASSEIGLPGNGYTF

V: TRBV19
CDR3: CASTLGVASNEQFF

V: TRBV2
CDR3: CASSETGRGETQYF

V: TRBV5-1
CDR3: CASSSSDAGKNTEAFF

V: TRBV28
CDR3: CASTVTFEKLFF

V: TRBV7-9
CDR3: CASSSRTNQPQHF

V: TRBV12-5
CDR3: CASGWSSSGANVLTF

V: TRBV27
CDR3: CASSFGAGRTGELFF

V: TRBV19
CDR3: CASRREGGTGELFF

V: TRBV28
CDR3: CASSSPGQDNYGYTF

V: TRBV14
CDR3: CASSPRTGSYEQYF

V: TRBV18
CDR3: CASSPSWGLSNQPQHF

V: TRBV12-3/TRBV12-4
CDR3: CASTLSTYEQYF

V: TRBV5-1
CDR3: CASSLGLAAPTDTQYF

V: TRBV12-5
CDR3: CASGLVLGFPNEKLFF

V: TRBV5-1
CDR3: CASSLDRGDTQYF

V: TRBV5-4
CDR3: CASSLYQAGVSTDTQYF

V: TRBV5-1
CDR3: CASSPNGNTGELFF

V: TRBV15
CDR3: CATSRGTSGGLVETQYF

V: TRBV9
CDR3: CASSVGGTGNEKLFF